This T cell receptor beta chain was profiled in a study of CD8+CD57+ T cells in acquired aplastic anemia (dated by TCRdb to 2017 to 2018). Concerning the study at large: A mean of approximately 3 ug of DNA, ranging from 0.2 to 27.4 ug, was extracted from sorted CD4+ and CD8+ cells. CD8+CD57+ expansion was defined as frequency above the mean frequency observed in healthy subjects.

Results and caveats for the whole study, not just this receptor: Between patients and healthy controls, no significant difference in CD8+ Simpson's diversity was found (P=0.060). Around 31 CD8+ CDR3 sequences were shared between patients and controls but appeared highly expressed in patients and within their immunodominant clones.

Flow cytometry had shown CD8+CD57+ cell expansion in the patients selected for sequencing. All patients had severe acquired aplastic anemia diagnosed by International Study of Aplastic Anemia and Agranulocytosis and Camitta criteria. Patients had received no therapy at the time of blood sampling. TCR repertoires of sorted CD4+ and CD8+ blood T cells from severe aplastic anemia patients and healthy subjects were deep-sequenced in the study. Patients were enrolled in the USA under clinicaltrials.gov protocols 00001620, 01623167, 00001397, 00071045, 00081523 and 00961064. Ficoll-Paque density gradient centrifugation was used to isolate peripheral blood mononuclear cells. Before DNA was extracted, CD4+ and CD8+ T cells were sorted using either FACS or magnetic beads. Trimming leaves V shorter by 4 bases and J shorter by 8 bases, with the junction holding 6 bases beyond the gene matches. From cysteine to phenylalanine, the CDR3 is 14 amino acids long. The entry retains the CDR3 DNA only, 42 bases that are in frame from base 1. Reading the germline V gene gives CDR1 SGHTA and CDR2 FQGNSA.

Points on this clonotype: Its cognate antigen has yet to be identified. The record has no base qualities; no much larger clone is one base away.

Profiling of TCR beta VDJ combinations and CDR3 sequences used genomic DNA as the template. TCR repertoire sequencing was run on an Illumina HiSeq 2000. Concerning the study's data processing: Repertoires were assessed using TRBV/TRBJ rearrangement plots, CDR3 size and DJ length profiles, and Simpson's diversity index. The most abundant DNA sequence in the deep sequencing data was defined as the immunodominant clone. CDR3 amino acid sequences were screened for sharing across subjects and compared with published repertoires and the VDJdb database. TCRdb reran the public reads through fastp at Q25 and MiXCR, keeping productive beta chains. Rows merge per CDR3 protein into single entries with the most common DNA and genes. In this record, the V and J calls reflect TCRdb's handling and not the investigators' own analysis. The sample table lists some 98,000 distinct CDR3 sequences, around 62% of them with a count of one. The top ten clones comprise over 55% of the sample.

The rearranged segments are TRBV7-2 and TRBJ1-4; the central 8 bases match TRBD1. The sample taken for sequencing was sorted CD4+, CD8+, or CD8+CD57+ T cells (not recorded which) from PBMCs. The receptor comes from a human donor with aplastic anemia. The nucleotides are TGTGCCAGCAGCTCAGGACAGGGTGAGGAAAAACTGTTTTTT. It translates as CASSSGQGEEKLFF.